The rows below give T cell receptor beta chains drawn from one sample of a study of human CD8 memory T cell subsets. No DNA is given; TCRdb re-called the 5' RACE reads and lists each CDR3 protein once. The sample table sets out over 3,500 distinct CDR3 sequences. The sample was CD8+ effector memory T cells (TEM) sorted from PBMCs. All receptors derive from a human donor in good health. The CDR3 runs from the conserved cysteine through the conserved F or W. For some rows the clone size is stated as once, few or many, or as a class when expanded; others skip it.

v_gene	j_gene	abundance	CDR3aa
TRBV15	TRBJ1-1	.	CATSTNRGPVETEAFF
TRBV4-1	TRBJ2-2	.	CASSQESYGGELFF
TRBV20-1	TRBJ2-1	medium-sized	CSARDTGDYNEQFF
TRBV6-4	TRBJ2-2	.	CASKEVDTGELFF
TRBV6-2/TRBV6-3	TRBJ2-7	medium-sized	CASSYSGSSSYEQYF
TRBV20-1	TRBJ2-2	.	CSARVPDRNTGELFF
TRBV6-6	TRBJ2-1	.	CASSTEGGEQFF
TRBV14	TRBJ2-1	.	CASSHSGDQRGDEQFF
TRBV29-1	TRBJ2-2	.	CSVGGSGRYTGELFF
TRBV20-1	TRBJ2-3	.	CSAHRSLAGGPQITDTQYF
TRBV3-1	TRBJ2-2	.	CASSHQGNTGELFF
TRBV7-2	TRBJ2-2	.	CASSPIIDGELFF
TRBV2	TRBJ1-4	.	CASTNHVGKGPNEKLFF
TRBV10-2	TRBJ2-1	.	CASTYLAGGLNEQFF
TRBV6-2/TRBV6-3	TRBJ2-1	.	CASSYWAGWSYNEQFF
TRBV6-1	TRBJ2-7	medium-sized	CASSEYIGPGYEQYF
TRBV4-2	TRBJ2-7	.	CASSQDPDGSYEQYF
TRBV4-1	TRBJ1-1	medium-sized	CASSQDPQGWGTEAFF
TRBV5-1	TRBJ2-5	medium-sized	CASSAYGTMGEETQYF
TRBV5-4	TRBJ1-2	.	CASREGQGAYYGYTF
TRBV6-2/TRBV6-3	TRBJ1-6	.	CASTRQGENSPLHF
TRBV20-1	TRBJ2-1	.	CSASPTSGGYNEQFF
TRBV12-3/TRBV12-4	TRBJ2-5	medium-sized	CASSPPEGETQYF
TRBV28	TRBJ2-7	.	CASSYRDRAYYEQYF
TRBV9	TRBJ2-1	.	CASQGANQGEQFF
TRBV12-3/TRBV12-4	TRBJ2-2	.	CASEFLGGAGELFF